This entry features one T cell receptor (beta chain) sequence. This specimen comes from a study of CD8+CD57+ T cells in acquired aplastic anemia. Patients picked for sequencing had shown CD8+CD57+ cell expansion detected by flow cytometry. TCR beta VDJ and CDR3 profiles were obtained from a genomic DNA template. TCRdb re-called the reads with MiXCR, one entry per CDR3 protein. The table lists 250,000 to 350,000 distinct CDR3 sequences, 45% to 65% of them singletons. The source of this sequence is a human donor with aplastic anemia. The sequenced sample consisted of sorted CD4+, CD8+, or CD8+CD57+ T cells (not recorded which) from PBMCs.

CDR3 region: CATSDSGDNEKLFF. In DNA, the CDR3 is TGTGCCACCAGTGATTCAGGGGACAATGAAAAACTGTTTTTT. The chain has TRBV24-1 and TRBJ1-4; the D gene is possibly TRBD1 (6 bases). The length of the CDR3 is 14 residues. Germline-derived CDR1 and CDR2 are KGHDR and SFDVKD. The V and J ends lost 2 bases and 5 bases respectively, with 8 bases between them.